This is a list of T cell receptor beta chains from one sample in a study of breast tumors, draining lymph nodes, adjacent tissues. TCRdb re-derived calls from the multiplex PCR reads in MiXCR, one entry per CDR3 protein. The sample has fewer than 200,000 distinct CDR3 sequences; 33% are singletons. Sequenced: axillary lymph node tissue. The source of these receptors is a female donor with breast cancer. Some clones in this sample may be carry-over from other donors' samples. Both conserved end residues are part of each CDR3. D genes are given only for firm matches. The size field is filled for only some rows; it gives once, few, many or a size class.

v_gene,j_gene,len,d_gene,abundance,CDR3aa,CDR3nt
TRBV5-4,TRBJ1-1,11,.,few,CASREGTEAFF,TGTGCCAGCAGAGAGGGCACTGAAGCTTTCTTT
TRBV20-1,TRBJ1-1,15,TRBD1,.,CSASRDREEVPEASF,TGCAGTGCTAGCAGGGACAGGGAGGAAGTACCTGAAGCTTCCTTT
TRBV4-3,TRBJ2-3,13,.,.,CASSQEGRDTQYF,TGCGCCAGCAGCCAAGAGGGTCGAGATACGCAGTATTTT
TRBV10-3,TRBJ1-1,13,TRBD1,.,CAISGQGDTGAFF,TGTGCCATCAGTGGGCAGGGGGACACTGGAGCTTTCTTT
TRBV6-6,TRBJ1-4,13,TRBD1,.,CASSRQGDEKLFF,TGTGCCAGCAGCAGACAGGGGGATGAAAAACTGTTTTTT
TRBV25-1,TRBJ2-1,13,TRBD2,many,CASSVSGTSKQFF,TGTGCCAGCAGTGTTTCCGGGACTAGCAAGCAGTTCTTC
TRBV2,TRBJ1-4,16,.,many,CAHSGGVMTTNEKLFF,TGTGCCCACAGCGGAGGCGTGATGACAACTAATGAAAAACTGTTTTTT
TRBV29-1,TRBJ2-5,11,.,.,CSVEGAETQYF,TGCAGCGTGGAGGGGGCCGAGACCCAGTACTTC
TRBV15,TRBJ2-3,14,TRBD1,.,CATMRQGWADTQYF,TGTGCCACCATGAGACAGGGTTGGGCAGATACGCAGTATTTT
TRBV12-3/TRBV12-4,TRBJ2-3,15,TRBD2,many,CASSLPARGGGTQYF,TGTGCCAGCAGTTTACCTGCGCGGGGCGGGGGTACGCAGTATTTT